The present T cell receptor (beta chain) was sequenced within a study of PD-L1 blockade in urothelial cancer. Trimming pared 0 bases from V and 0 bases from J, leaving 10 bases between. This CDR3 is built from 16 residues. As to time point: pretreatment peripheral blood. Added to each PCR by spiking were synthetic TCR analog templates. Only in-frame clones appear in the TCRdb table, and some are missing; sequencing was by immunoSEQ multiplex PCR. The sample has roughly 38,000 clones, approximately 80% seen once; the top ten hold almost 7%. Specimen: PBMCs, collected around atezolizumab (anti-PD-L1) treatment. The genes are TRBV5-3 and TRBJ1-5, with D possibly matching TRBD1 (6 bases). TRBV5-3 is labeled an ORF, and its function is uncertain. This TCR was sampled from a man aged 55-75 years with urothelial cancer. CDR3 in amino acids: CARSLEARGSNQPQHF. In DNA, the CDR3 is TGTGCCAGAAGCTTGGAGGCCAGGGGTAGCAATCAGCCCCAGCATTTT.